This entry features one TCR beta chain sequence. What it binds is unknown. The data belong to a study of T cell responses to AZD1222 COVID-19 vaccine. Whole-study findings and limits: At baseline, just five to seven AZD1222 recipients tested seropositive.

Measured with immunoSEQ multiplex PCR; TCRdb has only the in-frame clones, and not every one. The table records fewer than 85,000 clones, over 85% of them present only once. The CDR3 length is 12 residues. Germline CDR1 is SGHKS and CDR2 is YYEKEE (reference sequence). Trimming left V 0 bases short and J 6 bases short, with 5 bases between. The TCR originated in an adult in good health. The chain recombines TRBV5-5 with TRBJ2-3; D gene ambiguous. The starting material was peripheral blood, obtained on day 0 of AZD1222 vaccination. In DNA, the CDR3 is TGTGCCAGCAGCTTGGAAAGGGATACGCAGTATTTT. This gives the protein CASSLERDTQYF. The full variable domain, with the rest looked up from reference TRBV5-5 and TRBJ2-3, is DAGVTQSPTHLIKTRGQQVTLRCSPISGHKSVSWYQQVLGQGPQFIFQYYEKEERGRGNFPDRFSARQFPNYSSELNVNALLLGDSALYLCASSLERDTQYFGPGTRLTVL.